The 18 T cell receptor beta chains below all came from one sample that was sequenced in a study of blood T cell repertoires in COVID-19. Here immunoSEQ multiplex PCR was the method, and the copy in TCRdb shows in-frame clones only, minus some. The data contain 190,000 or so clones, around 82% of them singletons. Sample: peripheral blood. Source of these receptors: a woman older than 75 with acute or convalescent COVID-19.

This chain links TRBV19 with TRBJ1-1, with 9 bases that match TRBD1. Germline CDR1 LNHDA, CDR2 SQIVND (reference sequence). The CDR3 runs 14 residues. V lost 8 bases to trimming and J lost 5 bases; unmatched junction nucleotides: 9. CDR3: CASQYLDRGTEAFF. The CDR3 nucleotides are TGTGCCAGTCAGTATCTGGACAGGGGTACTGAAGCTTTCTTT.

The rearrangement uses TRBV4-3 and TRBJ1-2; TRBD1 might be the D (6 bases). Germline V gene sequence: CDR1 LGHNA, CDR2 YSLEER. The CDR3 consists of 17 residues. The V end was cut by 4 bases, the J end by 2 bases, with 20 bases between. The CDR3 coding sequence is TGCGCCAGCAGCCTCGGCCGTAGGACAGTTCTAAACTATGGCTACACCTTC. Its protein is CASSLGRRTVLNYGYTF.

V gene TRBV6-2 or TRBV6-3 combines with J gene TRBJ2-5; maybe TRBD2 (6 bases). This CDR3 is built from 13 residues. CDR1 and CDR2 (germline): MNHEY, SVGEGT. Trimming took 2 bases from V and 5 from J, leaving 9 bases between them. CDR3 in amino acids: CASSYRELETQYF. In DNA form, the CDR3 reads TGTGCCAGCAGTTACCGGGAGCTGGAGACCCAGTACTTC.

The chain combines TRBV5-1 with TRBJ1-6; TRBD1 aligns across 7 bases. V was pared by 0 bases and J by 10 bases, with 7 bases of the junction left unmatched. Per germline, CDR1 SGHRS and CDR2 YFSETQ. CDR3 length equals 15 residues. The CDR3 reads CASSLGRQGESPLHF. In DNA form, the CDR3 reads TGCGCCAGCAGCTTGGGTAGACAGGGAGAGTCACCCCTCCACTTT.

This chain connects TRBV30 to TRBJ2-7, with D possibly matching TRBD2 (5 bases). CDR3 size: 15 residues. V was pared by 1 base and J by 6 bases, with 19 bases between. The germline V gene encodes CDR1 GTSNPN and CDR2 SVGIG (reference sequence). CDR3 in DNA: TGTGCCTGGAGTGCAGGAGTCACTAGGGCGTCCGAGCAGTACTTC. Its translation: CAWSAGVTRASEQYF.

The table lists this clone with a few counts. The chain combines TRBV29-1 with TRBJ1-5; 12 bases are shared with TRBD1. This CDR3 contains 14 residues. V was clipped by 4 bases and J by 7 bases; unmatched bases: 5. Germline lookup yields CDR1 SQVTM and CDR2 ANQGSEA. Here the CDR3 DNA reads TGCAGCGTTGGGGACAGGGGGCTAGGGCAGCCCCAGCATTTT. Its translation is CSVGDRGLGQPQHF.

CDR3 sequence (DNA): TGTGCCAGTAGTATAGAACGGGGGAAGAACACTGAAGCTTTCTTT. This translates into CASSIERGKNTEAFF. This chain uses TRBV19 with TRBJ1-1; the D gene is possibly TRBD1 (5 bases). Germline values: CDR1 LNHDA, CDR2 SQIVND (reference sequence). V was pared by 0 bases and J by 1 base, with 9 bases between. This CDR3 spans 15 amino acids.

This clone is a singleton in its sample. J is TRBJ1-4 and V is TRBV6-5; TRBD1 might be the D (5 bases). Trimming removed 2 bases from V and 8 bases from J, with 12 bases in between. Germline CDR1 and CDR2: MNHEY and SVGAGI. This CDR3 has 14 residues. The CDR3 DNA is TGTGCCAGCAGTTACGGCGGGGGTGGAGAAAAACTGTTTTTT. It is translated as CASSYGGGGEKLFF.

The chain recombines TRBV5-6 with TRBJ2-5; 10 nucleotides line up with TRBD1. V trimming: 3 bases; J trimming: 2 bases; junction bases outside the gene matches: 7. Germline CDR1 SGHDT, CDR2 YYEEEE. The CDR3 has 16 amino acids. CDR3 loop: CASSSGTGAPQETQYF. The DNA of the CDR3 is TGTGCCAGCAGCTCCGGGACAGGGGCCCCGCAAGAGACCCAGTACTTC.

This clone was seen only once. The V and J genes are TRBV18 and TRBJ2-1; no clear D gene. The germline gives CDR1 KGHSH, CDR2 LQKENI. This CDR3 region has 11 residues. The V end lost 3 bases, the J end lost 8 bases, and 5 bases lay between the germline ends. CDR3 sequence (DNA): TGTGCCAGCTCACCGGCCGATGAGCAGTTCTTC. Translation: CASSPADEQFF.

The chain has TRBV4-3 and TRBJ2-7, with 7 bases aligning to TRBD1. The CDR3 is 13 amino acids. Germline V CDR1 and CDR2: LGHNA, YSLEER. The V segment lost 4 bases and the J segment 4 bases; nucleotides outside the gene matches: 4. The CDR3 here is CASSRHRGYEQYF. The CDR3 DNA sequence: TGCGCCAGCAGCCGCCACAGGGGTTACGAGCAGTACTTC.

V usage is TRBV19 and J usage is TRBJ2-7; D may be TRBD1 (5 bases). The CDR3 totals 14 residues. CDR1 and CDR2 from the germline V gene are LNHDA and SQIVND (reference sequence). V shed 6 bases and J shed 1 base, with 13 bases lying between them. The CDR3 is CASRQRTISYEQYF. CDR3 nucleotides: TGTGCCAGTAGACAACGGACAATATCCTACGAGCAGTACTTC. Drawing the rest from reference TRBV19 and TRBJ2-7, the complete variable domain is DGGITQSPKYLFRKEGQNVTLSCEQNLNHDAMYWYRQDPGQGLRLIYYSQIVNDFQKGDIAEGYSVSREKKESFPLTVTSAQKNPTAFYLCASRQRTISYEQYFGPGTRLTVT.

V is TRBV5-4 and J is TRBJ1-2, with D possibly being TRBD1 (6 bases). From germline, CDR1 is SGHNT and CDR2 YYREEE (reference sequence). V was cut by 3 bases and J by 3 bases, with 18 bases left in between. This CDR3 is 16 amino acids long. This CDR3 reads CASSSASDRWDYGYTF. The CDR3 DNA is TGTGCCAGCAGCTCCGCTTCCGACAGGTGGGACTATGGCTACACCTTC.

The V call is TRBV4-3, the J call TRBJ1-5, with D maybe TRBD1 (5 bases). The V and J ends lost 3 bases and 2 bases respectively, with 17 bases between them. This CDR3 is 17 amino acids long. Germline CDR1 reads LGHNA; CDR2 reads YSLEER. CDR3 sequence reads: CASSHRTGGGGNQPQHF. DNA of the CDR3: TGCGCCAGCAGCCACCGCACTGGGGGGGGAGGCAATCAGCCCCAGCATTTT.

This clone was seen once. The chain uses TRBV10-1 and TRBJ1-1; D unclear. Between the trimmed V and J ends, which lost 2 bases and 1 base, there was a span of 8 bases. Germline lookup yields CDR1 WNHNN and CDR2 SYGVQD (reference sequence). This CDR3 has 14 residues. In nucleotides, the CDR3 is TGCGCCAGCAGTGAGGGCAGGTCGAACACTGAAGCTTTCTTT. As protein: CASSEGRSNTEAFF.

Concerning this clone: The junction departs from the called germline gene at one end, perhaps through a read error. The chain uses TRBV29-1 and TRBJ1-4; 8 nucleotides match TRBD1. Germline values: CDR1 SQVTM, CDR2 ANQGSEA. CDR3 length: 12 residues. CDR3 DNA sequence: TGCAGCGTTGAAGAATGGGACAGGAGCCTCGTTTTT. It is translated as CSVEEWDRSLVF.

The chain links TRBV20-1 to TRBJ2-7; D remains unclear. Germline lookup yields CDR1 DFQATT and CDR2 SNEGSKA (reference sequence). V was shortened by 3 bases and J by 3 bases, with 9 bases between the two germline ends. There are 12 residues in the CDR3. The CDR3 DNA reads TGCAGTGCTAGTCTTTTCAGCTACGAGCAGTACTTC. It is translated as CSASLFSYEQYF.

This rearrangement joins TRBV7-9 to TRBJ2-7, with D tentatively TRBD1 (7 bases). Germline V gene sequence: CDR1 SEHNR, CDR2 FQNEAQ (reference sequence). The CDR3 extends over 15 amino acids. Trimming took 3 bases from V and 3 from J, leaving 15 bases between them. The CDR3 loop is CASSLTGRGDYEQYF. Written as DNA, the CDR3 is TGTGCCAGCAGCTTGACAGGCAGGGGGGACTACGAGCAGTACTTC. Full variable domain (remainder filled in from reference TRBV7-9 and TRBJ2-7): DTGVSQNPRHKITKRGQNVTFRCDPISEHNRLYWYRQTLGQGPEFLTYFQNEAQLEKSRLLSDRFSAERPKGSFSTLEIQRTEQGDSAMYLCASSLTGRGDYEQYFGPGTRLTVT.